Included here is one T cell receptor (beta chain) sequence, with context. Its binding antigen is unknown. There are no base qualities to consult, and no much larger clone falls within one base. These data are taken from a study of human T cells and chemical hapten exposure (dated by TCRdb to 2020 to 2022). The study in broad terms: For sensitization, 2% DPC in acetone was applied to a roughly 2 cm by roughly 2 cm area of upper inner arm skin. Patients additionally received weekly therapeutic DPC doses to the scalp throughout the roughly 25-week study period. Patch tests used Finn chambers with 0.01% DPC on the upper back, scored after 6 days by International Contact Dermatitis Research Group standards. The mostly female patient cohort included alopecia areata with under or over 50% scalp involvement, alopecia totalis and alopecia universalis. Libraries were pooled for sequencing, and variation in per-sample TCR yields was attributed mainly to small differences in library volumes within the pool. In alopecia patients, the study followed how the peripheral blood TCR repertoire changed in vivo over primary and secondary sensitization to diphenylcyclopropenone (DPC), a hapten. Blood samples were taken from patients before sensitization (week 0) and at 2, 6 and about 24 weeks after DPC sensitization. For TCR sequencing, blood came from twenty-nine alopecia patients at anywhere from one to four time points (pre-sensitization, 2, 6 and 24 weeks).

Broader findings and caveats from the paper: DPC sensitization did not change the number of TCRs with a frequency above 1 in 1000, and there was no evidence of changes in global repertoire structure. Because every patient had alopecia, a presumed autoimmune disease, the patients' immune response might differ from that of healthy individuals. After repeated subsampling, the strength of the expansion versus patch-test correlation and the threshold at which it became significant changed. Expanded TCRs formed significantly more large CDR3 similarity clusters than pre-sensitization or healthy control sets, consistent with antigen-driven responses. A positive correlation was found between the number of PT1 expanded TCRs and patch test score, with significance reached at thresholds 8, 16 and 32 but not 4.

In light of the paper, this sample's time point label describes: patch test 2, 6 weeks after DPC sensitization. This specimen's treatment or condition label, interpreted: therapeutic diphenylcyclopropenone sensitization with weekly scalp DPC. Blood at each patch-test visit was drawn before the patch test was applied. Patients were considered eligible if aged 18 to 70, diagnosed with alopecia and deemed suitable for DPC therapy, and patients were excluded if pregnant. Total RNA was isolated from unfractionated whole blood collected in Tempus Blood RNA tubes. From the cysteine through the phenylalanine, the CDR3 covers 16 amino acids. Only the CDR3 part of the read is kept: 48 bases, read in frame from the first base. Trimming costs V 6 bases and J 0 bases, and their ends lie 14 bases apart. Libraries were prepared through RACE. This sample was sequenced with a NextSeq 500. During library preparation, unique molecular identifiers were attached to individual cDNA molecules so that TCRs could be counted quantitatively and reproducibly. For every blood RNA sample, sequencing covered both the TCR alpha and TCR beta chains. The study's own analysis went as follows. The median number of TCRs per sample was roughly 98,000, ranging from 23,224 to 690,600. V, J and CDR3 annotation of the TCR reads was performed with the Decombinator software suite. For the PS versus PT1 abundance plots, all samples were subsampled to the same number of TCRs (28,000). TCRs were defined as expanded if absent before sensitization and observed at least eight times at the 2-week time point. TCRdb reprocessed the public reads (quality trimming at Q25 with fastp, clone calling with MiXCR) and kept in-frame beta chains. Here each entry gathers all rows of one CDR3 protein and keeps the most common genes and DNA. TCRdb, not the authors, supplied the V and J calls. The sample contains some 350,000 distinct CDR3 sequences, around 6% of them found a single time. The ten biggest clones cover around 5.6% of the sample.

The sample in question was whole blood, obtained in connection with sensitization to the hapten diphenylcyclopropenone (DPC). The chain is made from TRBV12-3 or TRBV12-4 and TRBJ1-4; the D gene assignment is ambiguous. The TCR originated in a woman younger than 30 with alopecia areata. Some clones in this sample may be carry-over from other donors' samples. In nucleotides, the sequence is TGTGCCAGCAGCCCCCAGATCCCCGCAACTAATGAAAAACTGTTTTTT. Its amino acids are CASSPQIPATNEKLFF.